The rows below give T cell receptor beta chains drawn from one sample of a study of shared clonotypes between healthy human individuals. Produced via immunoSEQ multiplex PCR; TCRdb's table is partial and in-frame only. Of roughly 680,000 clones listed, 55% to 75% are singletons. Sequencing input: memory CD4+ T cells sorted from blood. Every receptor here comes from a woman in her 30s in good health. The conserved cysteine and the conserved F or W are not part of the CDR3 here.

CDR3 protein: ASNYGQNTGELF
V gene: TRBV9
CDR3 length: 12

CDR3 protein: ASSLGPDYEQY
V gene: TRBV5-1
CDR3 length: 11

CDR3 protein: ASGLVLGQGASYNEQF
V gene: TRBV12-5
CDR3 length: 16

CDR3 protein: ASSTQGSGQPQH
V gene: TRBV2
CDR3 length: 12

CDR3 protein: ASTHNRGRGEKLF
V gene: TRBV7-8
CDR3 length: 13

CDR3 protein: ASSFSSGRTTDTQY
V gene: TRBV5-1
CDR3 length: 14

CDR3 protein: SARPYTEAF
V gene: TRBV20-1
CDR3 length: 9

CDR3 protein: ASRKTEAF
V gene: TRBV2
CDR3 length: 8

CDR3 protein: ASSGSGNNEQF
V gene: TRBV2
CDR3 length: 11

CDR3 protein: ASSHKGVGTEAF
V gene: TRBV5-1
CDR3 length: 12

CDR3 protein: ASSVELETQY
V gene: TRBV7-9
CDR3 length: 10

CDR3 protein: ASKGTNTYNEQF
V gene: TRBV14
CDR3 length: 12

CDR3 protein: ASSSGHLDTQY
V gene: TRBV7-2
CDR3 length: 11

CDR3 protein: AISFSTGLGETQY
V gene: TRBV10-3
CDR3 length: 13

CDR3 protein: ASSLGGPYEQY
V gene: TRBV5-1
CDR3 length: 11

CDR3 protein: ASSEGLAGDEQY
V gene: TRBV5-1
CDR3 length: 12

CDR3 protein: ASSESRGPQYNEQF
V gene: TRBV25-1
CDR3 length: 14

CDR3 protein: ASSLALGGTAYEQY
V gene: TRBV7-2
CDR3 length: 14

CDR3 protein: ASSLSRLAVTETQY
V gene: TRBV11-1
CDR3 length: 14

CDR3 protein: ASSTSGRVHEQY
V gene: TRBV27
CDR3 length: 12

CDR3 protein: ASTAGSSHEQY
V gene: TRBV6-1
CDR3 length: 11

CDR3 protein: ASSRQVGTYNEQF
V gene: TRBV14
CDR3 length: 13

CDR3 protein: ASSPSGSGYNEQF
V gene: TRBV28
CDR3 length: 13

CDR3 protein: ASSLSGQGISGEQF
V gene: TRBV27
CDR3 length: 14

CDR3 protein: ASSFAGLNQPQH
V gene: TRBV7-2
CDR3 length: 12

CDR3 protein: ASSYKREGPGGELF
V gene: TRBV6-6
CDR3 length: 14

CDR3 protein: ASSIRGGRTEAF
V gene: TRBV19
CDR3 length: 12

CDR3 protein: ATKNGAARISEAF
V gene: TRBV6-6
CDR3 length: 13

CDR3 protein: ASSRSSGSLGELF
V gene: TRBV19
CDR3 length: 13

CDR3 protein: ASSEPDRTGKLF
V gene: TRBV2
CDR3 length: 12

CDR3 protein: VRSLEVGWEQF
V gene: TRBV7-5
CDR3 length: 11

CDR3 protein: ASSKDRVGYGYT
V gene: TRBV27
CDR3 length: 12

CDR3 protein: ASTTEEGRKTQY
V gene: TRBV2
CDR3 length: 12

CDR3 protein: ASSYRQGLTYEQY
V gene: TRBV6-5
CDR3 length: 13

CDR3 protein: ASSLAGFHEQF
V gene: TRBV5-6
CDR3 length: 11

CDR3 protein: ASSWSDRGHNEQF
V gene: TRBV7-9
CDR3 length: 13

CDR3 protein: ASSSRGMNTEAF
V gene: TRBV5-6
CDR3 length: 12

CDR3 protein: ASSLEWRGTDTQY
V gene: TRBV5-6
CDR3 length: 13

CDR3 protein: ASSPGSSTGELF
V gene: TRBV7-9
CDR3 length: 12

CDR3 protein: ASSRALNEKLF
V gene: TRBV14
CDR3 length: 11

CDR3 protein: ASSLFTAGRNEKLF
V gene: TRBV28
CDR3 length: 14

CDR3 protein: ASETGTGNFYGYT
V gene: TRBV6-1
CDR3 length: 13

CDR3 protein: ASAPGQQNTEAF
V gene: TRBV7-9
CDR3 length: 12

CDR3 protein: ATSQGAGELF
V gene: TRBV15
CDR3 length: 10

CDR3 protein: ASSYGLGENSEAF
V gene: TRBV6-5
CDR3 length: 13

CDR3 protein: ASSLSVTTGDGELF
V gene: TRBV11-3
CDR3 length: 14

CDR3 protein: ASSLSRLAFRTDTQY
V gene: TRBV7-8
CDR3 length: 15

CDR3 protein: ASSTSRPGGPANEKLF
V gene: TRBV10-2
CDR3 length: 16

CDR3 protein: ASSLGTADGYT
V gene: TRBV6-6
CDR3 length: 11

CDR3 protein: ASSYNRRTNTGELF
V gene: TRBV6-5
CDR3 length: 14

CDR3 protein: ASSLSRGGYGYT
V gene: TRBV27
CDR3 length: 12